This passage covers 29 T cell receptor beta chains from one sample sequenced in a study of blood T cell repertoires in COVID-19. Method: immunoSEQ multiplex PCR; TCRdb's copy keeps in-frame clones and lacks some. The data contain 410,000 or so clones, around 91% of them seen just once; the ten biggest clones take up about 1.6%. The sequencing input was peripheral blood. These receptor sequences come from a woman aged 35 to 49 with COVID-19, enrolled during active disease.

A word on this clone: Germline is not matched at one junction end, which may reflect a read error. The chain joins TRBV28 to TRBJ1-2, with TRBD1 as a possible D gene (5 bases). Per the germline V gene, CDR1 is MDHEN and CDR2 is SYDVKM. The CDR3 spans 15 residues. The DNA for the CDR3 is TGTGCCAGCAGTCTATGGCCGGGCAGGGATTTGGGCTACACCTTC. It yields the protein CASSLWPGRDLGYTF.

The chain is built from TRBV13 and TRBJ1-2; the D gene is possibly TRBD1 (6 bases). Germline values: CDR1 PRHDT, CDR2 FYEKMQ (reference sequence). The CDR3 is 14 residues long. Trimming pared 5 bases from V and 4 bases from J, leaving 14 bases between. In nucleotides, the CDR3 is TGTGCCAGCAGCCCCGAAGGGGGAGTCTATGGCTACACCTTC. Translating gives CASSPEGGVYGYTF.

This chain links TRBV11-2 with TRBJ2-1; D perhaps matches TRBD1 (6 bases). The V end was cut by 1 base, the J end by 5 bases, with 12 bases between. The CDR3 sequence is 15 residues long. Germline V gene sequence: CDR1 SGHAT, CDR2 FQNNGV. CDR3 amino acids: CASSLGTGPNNEQFF. The CDR3 DNA follows: TGTGCCAGCAGCTTAGGAACAGGGCCCAACAATGAGCAGTTCTTC.

This clone appeared once. The V gene is TRBV28, the J gene TRBJ1-2; TRBD1 might be the D (5 bases). The germline V gene has CDR1 MDHEN and CDR2 SYDVKM. The V gene lost 5 bases and the J gene lost 8 bases, with 15 bases spanning the gap. The CDR3 extends over 13 amino acids. CDR3: CASSGGSGNGYTF. The CDR3, as DNA: TGTGCCAGCAGTGGCGGTTCAGGGAACGGCTACACCTTC.

V gene TRBV5-1 combines with J gene TRBJ2-3; 10 bases agree with TRBD2. The CDR3 runs 16 residues. V dropped 6 bases and J dropped 1; count of bases not matched to a gene: 8. In germline, CDR1 is SGHRS, CDR2 YFSETQ. CDR3 residues: CASTFRSGGRTDTQYF. The CDR3 nucleotides are TGCGCCAGCACCTTCCGTAGCGGGGGGCGCACAGATACGCAGTATTTT.

The chain links TRBV14 to TRBJ2-1; no clear D gene. Trimming stripped 0 bases from V and 6 bases from J, with 9 bases between. CDR3 length: 14 amino acids. Per the germline V gene, CDR1 is SGHDN and CDR2 is FVKESK. The DNA for the CDR3 is TGTGCCAGCAGCCAAGATCTCGTGAGCAATGAGCAGTTCTTC. Its translation: CASSQDLVSNEQFF.

V is TRBV15 and J is TRBJ2-3; possibly TRBD2 for D (6 bases). V was clipped by 0 bases and J by 0 bases, with 13 bases between them. The CDR3 spans 17 residues. The germline V gene encodes CDR1 LNHNV and CDR2 YYDKDF (reference sequence). CDR3: CATSRELARSSTDTQYF. Written as DNA, the CDR3 is TGTGCCACCAGCAGAGAACTAGCCAGATCTAGCACAGATACGCAGTATTTT.

The rearrangement joins TRBV2 to TRBJ1-6; TRBD1 might be the D (5 bases). Germline CDR1 and CDR2: SNHLY and FYNNEI. The CDR3 consists of 15 residues. V was cut by 6 bases and J by 3 bases, with 12 bases left in between. The CDR3 region is CASRARGFYNSPLHF. The CDR3 coding sequence is TGTGCCAGCAGGGCTAGGGGCTTCTATAATTCACCCCTCCACTTT.

The chain couples TRBV5-1 to TRBJ2-7, with D hard to call. The CDR3 is 16 amino acids. V was pared by 0 bases and J by 0 bases, with 13 bases between. Germline CDR1 reads SGHRS; CDR2 reads YFSETQ. The CDR3 sequence is CASSLVPQELSYEQYF. The DNA of the CDR3 is TGCGCCAGCAGCTTGGTTCCCCAGGAACTCTCCTACGAGCAGTACTTC.

This chain uses TRBV7-8 with TRBJ1-1, with D possibly being TRBD1 (6 bases). Germline V gives CDR1 SGHVS, CDR2 FQNEAQ. There are 14 residues in the CDR3. V lost 9 bases and J lost 3, with 17 bases in between. The CDR3 is CASAGDRSYTEAFF. For the CDR3, the DNA is TGTGCCAGTGCAGGGGACCGCTCATACACTGAAGCTTTCTTT.

V and J are TRBV15 and TRBJ2-5; the D gene is possibly TRBD1 (6 bases). Germline V gene lookup returns CDR1 LNHNV and CDR2 YYDKDF (reference sequence). The CDR3 has 16 amino acids. V was cut by 5 bases and J by 1 base, with 17 bases left in between. CDR3 coding DNA: TGTGCCACCAGCTCCTTGGGGGCGGAGTTCCAAGAGACCCAGTACTTC. Residues: CATSSLGAEFQETQYF.

The table lists this clone with a count of one. This chain connects TRBV19 to TRBJ1-1; no clear D gene. The CDR3 has 13 residues. The germline V gene has CDR1 LNHDA and CDR2 SQIVND (reference sequence). The V and J ends lost 6 bases and 1 base respectively, with 9 bases between them. The CDR3 sequence: CASSYRENTEAFF. In DNA, the CDR3 is TGTGCCAGTAGCTACAGAGAGAACACTGAAGCTTTCTTT.

This chain uses TRBV6-2 or TRBV6-3 with TRBJ1-1, with TRBD1 as a possible D gene (6 bases). Trimming removed 6 bases at V and 7 bases at J, with 12 bases between. The CDR3 has 12 amino acids. Looked up from germline, CDR1 is MNHEY and CDR2 is SVGEGT. CDR3 protein: CASSPRGSEAFF. Here the CDR3 DNA reads TGTGCCAGCAGCCCCAGGGGCAGTGAAGCTTTCTTT.

The chain couples TRBV12-2 to TRBJ1-2; the table assigns TRBD1, which was not confirmed against the DNA. TRBV12-2 is termed a pseudogene. The CDR3 is made up of 16 amino acids. The CDR3 sequence: CASRLEGFGPPSCCTF. CDR3 bases: TGTGCAAGTCGCTTAGAGGGGTTTGGCCCGCCGTCGTGTTGCACCTTC.

This rearrangement joins TRBV16 to TRBJ1-5; D is unresolved. V was cut by 0 bases and J by 8 bases, with 8 bases left in between. CDR1 KGHSY and CDR2 FQNENV come from the germline V gene. CDR3 length equals 13 residues. The chain's CDR3 is CASSQSFQEPQHF. The CDR3 DNA reads as TGTGCCAGCAGCCAATCTTTTCAGGAGCCCCAGCATTTT.

CDR3: CASSLWVGRGTNEKLFF. The CDR3 DNA is TGTGCCAGCAGTTTATGGGTAGGGCGCGGGACTAATGAAAAACTGTTTTTT. The V and J genes are TRBV27 and TRBJ1-4; D is unclear. The germline gives CDR1 MNHEY, CDR2 SMNVEV (reference sequence). The V end lost 1 base, the J end lost 2 bases, and 14 bases lay between the germline ends. The CDR3 extends over 17 amino acids.

The chain has TRBV28 and TRBJ1-1; D call uncertain. V gave up 7 bases and J gave up 2 bases, with 11 bases separating them. In germline, CDR1 is MDHEN, CDR2 SYDVKM. This CDR3 is 13 amino acids long. The CDR3 reads CASKPWTNTEAFF. CDR3 bases: TGTGCCAGCAAACCTTGGACTAACACTGAAGCTTTCTTT.

The rearrangement joins TRBV27 to TRBJ2-1; 14 bases are shared with TRBD2. The V and J ends lost 3 bases and 1 base, in that order; junction bases with no gene match: 17. In germline, CDR1 is MNHEY, CDR2 SMNVEV (reference sequence). The CDR3 covers 22 residues. The CDR3 coding sequence is TGTGCCAGCAGTTTTAATGGGGCGGGACTAGCGGGAGTTGTAAGGTCCTACAATGAGCAGTTCTTC. Protein product: CASSFNGAGLAGVVRSYNEQFF.

This rearrangement joins TRBV18 to TRBJ2-5, with D maybe TRBD1 (6 bases). This CDR3 comprises 13 residues. Trimming removed 1 base from V and 3 bases from J, with 6 bases in between. Germline V gives CDR1 KGHSH, CDR2 LQKENI. The CDR3 is CASSPRTEETQYF. The CDR3 nucleotides are TGTGCCAGCTCACCACGGACAGAAGAGACCCAGTACTTC.

The rearrangement links TRBV18 to TRBJ2-3; the D gene is possibly TRBD2 (6 bases). This CDR3 is 14 amino acids long. Germline CDR1 KGHSH, CDR2 LQKENI. V was cut by 3 bases and J by 6 bases, with 13 bases left in between. CDR3 sequence (DNA): TGTGCCAGCTCACCGGAGGGATTCCCCGATACGCAGTATTTT. This gives the protein CASSPEGFPDTQYF. Full variable domain (remainder filled in from reference TRBV18 and TRBJ2-3): NAGVMQNPRHLVRRRGQEARLRCSPMKGHSHVYWYRQLPEEGLKFMVYLQKENIIDESGMPKERFSAEFPKEGPSILRIQQVVRGDSAAYFCASSPEGFPDTQYFGPGTRLTVL.

The chain uses TRBV4-3 and TRBJ2-5; TRBD2 matches 8 bases. The CDR3 is 14 residues long. Germline assignment: CDR1 LGHNA and CDR2 YSLEER. Germline trimming cut 1 base from V and 7 bases from J; bases unmatched to any gene: 5. Here the CDR3 reads CASSQVLAGGTQYF. The CDR3 region has the DNA TGCGCCAGCAGCCAAGTACTGGCGGGGGGGACCCAGTACTTC.

The chain links TRBV28 to TRBJ1-2; the match to TRBD1 covers 8 bases. The CDR3 covers 15 residues. After removal of 5 bases from V and 5 bases from J, the junction contained 10 bases not matched to a gene. Germline V gene sequence: CDR1 MDHEN, CDR2 SYDVKM. In nucleotides, the CDR3 is TGTGCCAGCAGTCGGCGGCAGGGGGCCGATTATGGCTACACCTTC. Its protein is CASSRRQGADYGYTF.

This chain uses TRBV27 with TRBJ1-6; D unclear. The CDR3 extends over 14 amino acids. The germline CDR1 and CDR2 sequences are MNHEY and SMNVEV (reference sequence). Trimming cost V 5 bases and J 7 bases, with 12 bases left between them. The DNA of the CDR3 is TGTGCCAGCAGTACTAGAGGGCAAAATTCACCCCTCCACTTT. It specifies CASSTRGQNSPLHF.

In its sample, this clone was seen a few times. The chain combines TRBV14 with TRBJ2-1; possibly TRBD1 for D (5 bases). The CDR3 is 15 residues long. Germline V gives CDR1 SGHDN, CDR2 FVKESK. V dropped 0 bases and J dropped 2 bases, with 8 bases sitting between them. CDR3 residues: CASSQDVRAYNEQFF. The CDR3 nucleotides read TGTGCCAGCAGCCAAGATGTCAGGGCCTACAATGAGCAGTTCTTC.

The gene calls are TRBV7-9 and TRBJ2-3; D possibly corresponds to TRBD2 (6 bases). This CDR3 region has 16 residues. V lost 4 bases to trimming and J lost 3 bases, with 17 bases between them. The germline gives CDR1 SEHNR, CDR2 FQNEAQ (reference sequence). Here the CDR3 DNA reads TGTGCCAGCAGCTCCCGACTGGGTGGGGGGACAGATACGCAGTATTTT. This encodes CASSSRLGGGTDTQYF.

The V call is TRBV2, the J call TRBJ2-3; weak D call: TRBD1 (6 bases). This CDR3 contains 15 residues. Trimming left V 7 bases short and J 0 bases short, with 14 bases between. The V gene's germline CDR1 is SNHLY and CDR2 FYNNEI. In DNA form, the CDR3 reads TGTGCCAGCACCGAGGACAGATCTAGCACAGATACGCAGTATTTT. Translated: CASTEDRSSTDTQYF.

The chain has TRBV28 and TRBJ1-4; weak D call: TRBD1 (5 bases). The CDR3 contains 17 residues. Germline CDR1 MDHEN, CDR2 SYDVKM. The V and J ends lost 1 base and 8 bases respectively, with 20 bases between them. Here the CDR3 DNA reads TGTGCCAGCAGTTTATCCTTAGGGGCAGAGATGTCGGAAAAACTGTTTTTT. This gives the protein CASSLSLGAEMSEKLFF.

The V call is TRBV2, the J call TRBJ1-1; D may be TRBD1 (6 bases). The CDR3 spans 13 residues. Germline V gene lookup returns CDR1 SNHLY and CDR2 FYNNEI. The germline V and J ends were trimmed by 3 bases and 8 bases, with 13 bases remaining between them. CDR3 residues: CASSESGTLEAFF. The CDR3 DNA reads TGTGCCAGCAGTGAGTCCGGGACACTCGAAGCTTTCTTT.

The rearrangement links TRBV3-1 (or the pseudogene TRBV3-2) to TRBJ1-6, with 7 bases matching TRBD1. The CDR3 is 15 amino acids. CDR1 is LGHDT and CDR2 is YNNKEL in the germline V gene (reference sequence). After removal of 3 bases from V and 8 bases from J, the junction contained 7 bases not matched to a gene. CDR3 residues: CASSHNTGVDSPLHF. The CDR3, as DNA: TGTGCCAGCAGCCATAATACAGGGGTAGATTCACCCCTCCACTTT.